Shown below are 5 T cell receptor beta chains from a single sample sequenced in a study of control samples from healthy donors and cancer patients. The method was immunoSEQ multiplex PCR; TCRdb's version includes in-frame clones alone and lacks a portion of them. The repertoire includes approximately 140,000 clones, 80% to 95% of them detected once, and around 10% sits in the top ten. Material: blood. The receptors were sampled from a man aged 25 to 45 in good health.

The gene calls are TRBV4-2 and TRBJ2-1; possible D gene TRBD2, 6 bases. This CDR3 has 13 residues. V was cut by 3 bases and J by 9 bases, with 12 bases left in between. Germline values: CDR1 LGHNA, CDR2 YNFKEQ. The chain's CDR3 is CASSQRLGGEQFF. DNA for the CDR3: TGTGCCAGCAGCCAGAGACTAGGCGGTGAGCAGTTCTTC.

The genes are TRBV10-3 and TRBJ2-1, with D perhaps TRBD2 (6 bases). Germline V gene sequence: CDR1 ENHRY, CDR2 SYGVKD. CDR3 size: 17 residues. The V end was cut by 2 bases, the J end by 2 bases, with 16 bases between. In nucleotides, the CDR3 is TGTGCCATCAGTGAGGGTAGCGGCAGAAAAGCCTACAATGAGCAGTTCTTC. It is translated as CAISEGSGRKAYNEQFF.

The V gene is TRBV7-3, the J gene TRBJ1-1; perhaps TRBD1 as D (6 bases). V gave up 1 base and J gave up 1 base, with 7 bases separating them. This CDR3 is built from 14 residues. Germline-derived CDR1 and CDR2 are SGHTA and FQGTGA. DNA of the CDR3: TGTGCCAGCAGCTTAAAGGGGGAGAACACTGAAGCTTTCTTT. Its protein is CASSLKGENTEAFF.

The V gene is TRBV28, the J gene TRBJ2-7; weak D call: TRBD1 (6 bases). CDR1 is MDHEN, CDR2 SYDVKM, per germline. Deletions cut 6 bases from V and 6 bases from J, with 9 bases between. The CDR3 contains 11 residues. The DNA for the CDR3 is TGTGCCAGCAGCTACAGGGTCGAGCAGTACTTC. As protein: CASSYRVEQYF.

The chain joins TRBV7-9 to TRBJ1-2; D is uncertain. V dropped 0 bases and J dropped 3 bases, with 8 bases sitting between them. Germline CDR1 and CDR2: SEHNR and FQNEAQ (reference sequence). The CDR3 totals 14 residues. The CDR3 nucleotides are TGTGCCAGCAGCTTAGCGGCAGCTGACTATGGCTACACCTTC. Its translation: CASSLAAADYGYTF.